Listed here are 8 T cell receptor beta chains from one sample, sequenced in a study of regulatory T cells in long-lasting Graves disease listed by TCRdb under 2021. The time point label here, explained by the study, means: persistent/refractory GD, antithyroid drugs over 5 years with positive TRAb. For both TCR sequencing and RNA sequencing, RNA was extracted from PBMCs in TRIzol. Library preparation used multiplex PCR. This sample was sequenced with an Illumina HiSeq 4000. TCR beta libraries were built with iRepertoire HTBI primers and Arm-PCR amplification of CDR3 regions. The public reads were quality trimmed at Q25 with fastp and then assembled into clones with MiXCR by TCRdb, keeping productive beta chains. Rows with a matching CDR3 protein are joined into one entry that keeps the most common DNA and genes. The sample has 430,000 or so distinct CDR3 sequences on record, about 21% of them singletons. The leading ten clones occupy 14% of the sample.

Sequencing was performed on peripheral blood mononuclear cells (PBMCs), taken when the disease was refractory, from a patient treated with antithyroid drugs. The receptors derive from a female donor with Graves disease.

This clonotype came up a few times. The CDR3 protein is CASLDTLGGGGEQFF. CDR3 nucleotide sequence: TGTGCCAGCCTTGATACGCTGGGGGGTGGCGGTGAGCAGTTCTTC. V is TRBV28 and J is TRBJ2-1, with D possibly matching TRBD2 (6 bases). CDR3 length: 15 residues. Germline lookup yields CDR1 MDHEN and CDR2 SYDVKM. Trimming cost V 8 bases and J 9 bases, with 23 bases left between them.

This clonotype was seen more than once but under ten times. J is TRBJ1-2 and V is TRBV19, with D unclear. CDR3 size: 13 residues. Germline assignment: CDR1 LNHDA and CDR2 SQIVND (reference sequence). Between the trimmed V and J ends, which lost 2 bases and 2 bases, there was a span of 6 bases. CDR3 coding DNA: TGTGCCAGTAGTATACGTACGAACTATGGCTACACCTTC. Encoded protein: CASSIRTNYGYTF. Together with reference TRBV19 and TRBJ1-2, the CDR3 gives the full variable domain: DGGITQSPKYLFRKEGQNVTLSCEQNLNHDAMYWYRQDPGQGLRLIYYSQIVNDFQKGDIAEGYSVSREKKESFPLTVTSAQKNPTAFYLCASSIRTNYGYTFGSGTRLTVV.

A remark on this clonotype: A single base separates this from a much larger clone, so it may be a read error. The chain combines TRBV5-1 with TRBJ2-7; no clear D. The CDR3 has 14 amino acids. Germline loops: CDR1 SGHRS, CDR2 YFSETQ. The CDR3 loop is CASSLERYSYEKYF. The CDR3 bases are TGCGCCAGCAGCTTGGAGAGATACTCCTACGAGAAGTACTTC.

This clonotype showed up many times. This chain links TRBV27 with TRBJ2-7; 7 positions agree with TRBD1. Unmatched junction bases numbered 19, after V lost 2 bases and J lost 3 bases. The CDR3 covers 19 residues. Per the germline V gene, CDR1 is MNHEY and CDR2 is SMNVEV (reference sequence). The CDR3 DNA is TGTGCCAGCAGTTTACGAGGGACAGCGCACGACCGACTGGGCTACGAGCAGTACTTC. It codes for CASSLRGTAHDRLGYEQYF.

V usage is TRBV3-1 and J usage is TRBJ2-3; 13 bases are shared with TRBD2. Per the germline V gene, CDR1 is LGHDT and CDR2 is YNNKEL (reference sequence). The CDR3 consists of 17 residues. The V and J ends lost 2 bases and 5 bases, in that order; junction bases with no gene match: 7. The chain's CDR3 is CASSQYRTSGGGDTQYF. The CDR3 coding sequence is TGTGCCAGCAGCCAATACCGGACTAGCGGGGGAGGAGATACGCAGTATTTT.

Details on this clonotype: This may stem from a read error, because a much larger clone lies one nucleotide away. Likely a read error: the CDR3 ends without its conserved phenylalanine or tryptophan. The rearrangement links TRBV29-1 to TRBJ1-2; D ambiguous. The CDR3 length is 15 residues. Trimming pared 0 bases from V and 4 bases from J, leaving 15 bases between. The germline V gene has CDR1 SQVTM and CDR2 ANQGSEA. This CDR3 reads CSVEDRRVWFYGYTS. The CDR3 nucleotides read TGCAGCGTTGAAGACCGCAGAGTCTGGTTCTATGGCTACACCTCC.

This clonotype was detected a few times. The V call is TRBV20-1, the J call TRBJ2-7; TRBD1 matches 12 bases. The length of the CDR3 is 14 residues. CDR1 is DFQATT and CDR2 is SNEGSKA in the germline V gene (reference sequence). V was pared by 5 bases and J by 7 bases, with 9 bases of the junction left unmatched. CDR3 coding DNA: TGCAGTGCTGACGCCGGGACAGGGGGCAATGAGCAGTACTTC. Translation: CSADAGTGGNEQYF.

In its sample, this clonotype was seen a few times. The V call is TRBV6-1, the J call TRBJ2-3; maybe TRBD1 (6 bases). V was shortened by 5 bases and J by 4 bases, with 19 bases between the two germline ends. The CDR3 runs 16 residues. CDR1 MNHNS and CDR2 SASEGT come from the germline V gene. The DNA of the CDR3 is TGTGCCAGCAGTAACCCCACAGGGAAGGTTGCAGATACGCAGTATTTT. Protein product: CASSNPTGKVADTQYF.